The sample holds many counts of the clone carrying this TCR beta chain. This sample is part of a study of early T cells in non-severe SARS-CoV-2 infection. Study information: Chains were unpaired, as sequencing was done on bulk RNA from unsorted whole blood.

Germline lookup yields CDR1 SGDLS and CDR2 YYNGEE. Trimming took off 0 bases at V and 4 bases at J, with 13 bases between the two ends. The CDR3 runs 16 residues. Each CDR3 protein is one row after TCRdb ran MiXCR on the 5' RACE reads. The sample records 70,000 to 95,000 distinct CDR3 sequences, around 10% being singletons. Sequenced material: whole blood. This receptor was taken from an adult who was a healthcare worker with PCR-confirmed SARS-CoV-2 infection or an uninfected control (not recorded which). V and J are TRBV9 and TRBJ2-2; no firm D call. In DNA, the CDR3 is TGTGCCAGCAGCGTAGATGTAGCCCCGGGCACCGGGGAGCTGTTTTTT. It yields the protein CASSVDVAPGTGELFF.